This T cell receptor (beta chain) was sequenced during a study of blood T cell repertoires in COVID-19. Trimming left V 6 bases short and J 0 bases short, with 12 bases between. Germline CDR1 and CDR2: LGHDT and YNNKEL (reference sequence). The CDR3 sequence is 14 residues long. This table comes from immunoSEQ multiplex PCR, and its TCRdb copy is limited to in-frame clones, with some not included. The table records approximately 360,000 clones, roughly 90% of them present only once. The specimen sequenced was PBMCs or T cells enriched from blood (not recorded which). The chain carries TRBV3-1 (or the pseudogene TRBV3-2) and TRBJ2-7; possibly TRBD1 for D (6 bases). The clonotype comes from a young woman with acute COVID-19. The CDR3 region is CASSQRGSSYEQYF. CDR3 nucleotides: TGTGCCAGCAGTCAGAGGGGGAGCTCCTACGAGCAGTACTTC.